The next 10 T cell receptor beta chains were all read from a single sample in a study of blood T cell repertoires in COVID-19. Method: immunoSEQ multiplex PCR; TCRdb's copy keeps in-frame clones and lacks some. The sample has about 85,000 clones; around 90% are singletons. The specimen sequenced was peripheral blood. Every receptor here comes from a woman at least 80 years old with active or convalescent COVID-19.

The chain employs TRBV4-3 and TRBJ2-2; 8 positions agree with TRBD1. The CDR3 is made up of 16 amino acids. The V and J ends lost 2 bases and 4 bases, in that order; junction bases with no gene match: 6. In germline, CDR1 is LGHNA, CDR2 YSLEER. The CDR3 here is CASSQMTGASTGELFF. The CDR3 DNA follows: TGCGCCAGCAGCCAAATGACAGGGGCGAGCACCGGGGAGCTGTTTTTT.

This rearrangement joins TRBV11-2 to TRBJ2-1; perhaps TRBD2 as D (5 bases). V lost 5 bases, J lost 0 bases, and 11 bases lay in between. The CDR3 has 15 residues. Germline lookup yields CDR1 SGHAT and CDR2 FQNNGV. The CDR3 is CASSPGSNSYNEQFF. Written as DNA, the CDR3 is TGTGCCAGCAGCCCGGGATCCAACTCCTACAATGAGCAGTTCTTC.

This chain joins TRBV5-4 and TRBJ2-2; unclear D gene. V was trimmed by 0 bases and J by 0 bases, leaving 6 bases between them. Germline lookup yields CDR1 SGHNT and CDR2 YYREEE (reference sequence). This CDR3 contains 15 residues. CDR3 residues: CASSLDLTNTGELFF. The DNA of the CDR3 is TGTGCCAGCAGCTTGGATCTTACGAACACCGGGGAGCTGTTTTTT.

V usage is TRBV21-1 and J usage is TRBJ2-7; the table names TRBD1, a call not compared with the DNA. TRBV21-1 is a pseudogene locus. The CDR3 consists of 17 residues. CDR3 sequence reads: CASSKVRQKLLDYEQYF. The CDR3 DNA is TGTGCCAGCAGCAAAGTAAGACAGAAGCTGCTGGACTACGAGCAGTACTTC.

This clone was seen a single time. The chain uses TRBV18 and TRBJ2-2; D not certain. CDR3 size: 16 residues. Germline V CDR1 and CDR2: KGHSH, LQKENI. Trimming pared 2 bases from V and 0 bases from J, leaving 10 bases between. The DNA for the CDR3 is TGTGCCAGCTCACCAATGTCGGTCACGAACACCGGGGAGCTGTTTTTT. It specifies CASSPMSVTNTGELFF.

The V gene is TRBV19, the J gene TRBJ2-1, with 8 bases fitting TRBD2. Trimming took 9 bases from V and 4 from J; bases not matched to a gene: 8. Germline-derived CDR1 and CDR2 are LNHDA and SQIVND (reference sequence). The CDR3 runs to 14 residues. CDR3 sequence (DNA): TGTGCCAGCCGACTAGCGACAGTATACAATGAGCAGTTCTTC. Its translation is CASRLATVYNEQFF. Together with reference TRBV19 and TRBJ2-1, the CDR3 gives the full variable domain: DGGITQSPKYLFRKEGQNVTLSCEQNLNHDAMYWYRQDPGQGLRLIYYSQIVNDFQKGDIAEGYSVSREKKESFPLTVTSAQKNPTAFYLCASRLATVYNEQFFGPGTRLTVL.

The chain uses TRBV6-1 and TRBJ2-7; 10 bases are shared with TRBD2. Germline V CDR1 and CDR2: MNHNS, SASEGT. CDR3 length equals 16 residues. V shed 2 bases and J 3 bases; nucleotides not matched to a gene: 7. Here the CDR3 reads CASSERSGREGYEQYF. For the CDR3, the DNA is TGTGCCAGCAGTGAACGAAGCGGGAGGGAAGGCTACGAGCAGTACTTC.

The chain is built from TRBV29-1 and TRBJ1-1; D is unresolved. Germline V gene lookup returns CDR1 SQVTM and CDR2 ANQGSEA. With 0 bases removed from V and 1 base from J, the gap between germline ends came to 15 bases. This CDR3 has 16 amino acids. CDR3 amino acids: CSVEDLAGLRNTEAFF. The CDR3 bases are TGCAGCGTTGAAGATCTTGCAGGACTGAGGAACACTGAAGCTTTCTTT.

The V gene is TRBV19, the J gene TRBJ1-6; D is undetermined. CDR1 is LNHDA and CDR2 is SQIVND in the germline V gene (reference sequence). Trimming removed 6 bases from V and 9 bases from J, with 9 bases in between. This CDR3 spans 12 amino acids. CDR3 DNA: TGTGCCAGTAGCCCTCACACTTCACCCCTCCACTTT. Translation: CASSPHTSPLHF. The whole variable domain, remainder taken from reference TRBV19 and TRBJ1-6, is DGGITQSPKYLFRKEGQNVTLSCEQNLNHDAMYWYRQDPGQGLRLIYYSQIVNDFQKGDIAEGYSVSREKKESFPLTVTSAQKNPTAFYLCASSPHTSPLHFGNGTRLTVT.

V and J are TRBV28 and TRBJ1-2; a weak D match, TRBD1 (6 bases). Trimming shortened V by 7 bases and J by 6 bases, and 15 bases separated the two germline ends. CDR1 is MDHEN, CDR2 SYDVKM, per germline. The CDR3 totals 13 residues. The CDR3 loop reads CASNLNRAHGYTF. The DNA of the CDR3 is TGTGCCAGCAATCTGAACAGGGCTCATGGCTACACCTTC.